This T cell receptor (beta chain) derives from a study of T cell repertoires in ileal Crohn's disease. Of note for this clone: Antigen specificity is unknown.

V shed 1 base and J shed 10 bases, with 18 bases lying between them. Per the germline V gene, CDR1 is SGHNT and CDR2 is YYREEE (reference sequence). The CDR3 covers 15 residues. Per sample, about 460 nanograms of biopsy DNA were TCRB immunosequenced. Measured with immunoSEQ multiplex PCR; TCRdb has only the in-frame clones, and not every one. The table lists more than 11,000 clones, 70% of them singletons. Study results and limitations: All patients with clonality above 26.8% had endoscopic recurrence. Active smokers at surgery had more clonal expansions than non-smokers.

Sequenced input: ileal tissue. This clonotype was obtained from an adult with Crohn's disease. V and J are TRBV5-4 and TRBJ2-1, with TRBD2 as a possible D gene (7 bases). The DNA of the CDR3 is TGTGCCAGCAGCTTGCTGACGGGGGGCGCCCGGGAGCAGTTCTTC. It is translated as CASSLLTGGAREQFF.